The present entry profiles one T cell receptor beta chain with its context. The target of this receptor is not known. Base qualities are not at hand, and no much larger clone is one base apart. These data originate in a study of cytomegalovirus exposure and HLA in healthy donors (dated 2017 in TCRdb). Notes on the research overall: The 670 or so repertoires of the first cohort and the 120 validation repertoires were produced on the same platform, according to a later analysis. The aim of the study was to test whether cataloging public T cell receptors could identify signatures of past pathogen exposure. The study combined high-throughput TCR immunosequencing, statistical association of individual TCRs with disease status, and machine learning to predict cytomegalovirus infection status. Along with the roughly 700-subject first cohort, a separate validation cohort of approximately 110 different subjects was used. Study-level results and caveats: In both the original and validation cohorts, the classifier was reported to diagnose cytomegalovirus status with high specificity and sensitivity. A later analysis found that TCRs clustered in the first cohort also tended to co-occur in the 120 validation repertoires, with just under 95% of cluster scores above 0. The study listed 150 to 200 TCR beta chains as associated with cytomegalovirus. While some public TCRs were present in many individuals, most TCR sequences turned up only very rarely across donors. The authors suggested that the approach could potentially be generalized to other disease states and immunological phenotypes. A later analysis had no HLA typing for the validation cohort, so co-occurrence there was scored across all 110 or so repertoires. A few of the identified cytomegalovirus-associated TCR beta chains were confirmed in vitro to be specific for cytomegalovirus antigens.

Donors formed part of the validation cohort, which comprised 120 subjects and was distinct from the first cohort of several hundred subjects. CDR1 and CDR2 were assigned from the germline V gene (reference sequence) as GTSNPN and SVGIG. The germline ends are 11 bases apart after V is trimmed by 2 bases and J by 4 bases. From its cysteine to its phenylalanine, the CDR3 spans 13 amino acids. Only CDR3 DNA is held: 39 bases, read in frame from base 1. Library preparation employed the immunoSEQ multiplex PCR assay. The published analysis was carried out like this. A statistical classification framework was built for diagnosing cytomegalovirus status from the catalog of TCR beta chain sequences. TCRdb obtained this table from immuneACCESS and retained in-frame rearrangements with V and J assigned. These tables miss some clones; where compared with another copy, unresolved V genes account for less than half of the shortfall, and the remainder is unexplained. The D gene and trimming were derived from the DNA, and the V and J assignments and clone size from that table. The sample profile shows 100,000 to 150,000 clones; roughly 89% of them were found once. In total, the top ten clones hold under 2% of the sample.

This clonotype was sampled from a woman between 18 and 29 years old in good health and CMV-seronegative. The rearrangement combines TRBV30 with TRBJ1-1, with an unclear D gene assignment. Source material: PBMCs. The CDR3 protein: CAWSTKYTTEAFF. The nucleotide sequence reads as follows: TGTGCCTGGAGTACCAAATACACCACTGAAGCTTTCTTT.